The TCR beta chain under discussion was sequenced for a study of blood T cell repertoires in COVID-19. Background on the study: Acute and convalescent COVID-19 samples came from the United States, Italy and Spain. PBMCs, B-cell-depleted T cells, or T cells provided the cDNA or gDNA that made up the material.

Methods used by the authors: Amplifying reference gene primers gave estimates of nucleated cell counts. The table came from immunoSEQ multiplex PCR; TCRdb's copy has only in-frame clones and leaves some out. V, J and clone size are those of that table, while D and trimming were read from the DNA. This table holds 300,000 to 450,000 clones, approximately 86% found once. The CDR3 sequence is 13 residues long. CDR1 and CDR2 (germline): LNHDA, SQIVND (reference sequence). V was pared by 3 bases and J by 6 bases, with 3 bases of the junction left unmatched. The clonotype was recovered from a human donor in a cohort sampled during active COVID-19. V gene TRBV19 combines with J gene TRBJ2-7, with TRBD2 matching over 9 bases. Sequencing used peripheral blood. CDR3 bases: TGTGCCAGTAGTATTAGGACTAGCGCCGAGCAGTACTTC. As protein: CASSIRTSAEQYF.